This T cell receptor (beta chain) came from a study of CD8 T cells in ankylosing spondylitis. This clonotype was observed many times. No antigen is known for it. This CDR3 is 14 amino acids long. CDR1 is MGHRA, CDR2 YSYEKL, per germline. After removal of 4 bases from V and 14 bases from J, the junction contained 12 bases not matched to a gene. Findings of the study overall: According to the report, clones linked to the disease were significantly enriched in matched synovial fluid samples taken from ankylosing spondylitis patients. Disease-associated clonotypes exhibited CD8+ identity and were relatively infrequent in peripheral blood. Ankylosing spondylitis blood seemed to carry a telltale TCR beta motif made of eight or nine highly homologous variants.

Quantitative 5'-RACE was performed with molecular barcodes, and it yielded the TCR beta libraries. One entry per CDR3 protein, called by TCRdb with MiXCR from the 5' RACE reads. The table shows 200,000 to 250,000 distinct CDR3 sequences, with 6% to 8% occurring only once. This chain joins TRBV4-1 and TRBJ2-1, with 9 bases identical to TRBD2. Sequences were obtained from blood, either unsorted or a sorted T cell fraction (not recorded which). The sequence was collected from a male donor with ankylosing spondylitis. The CDR3 DNA reads as TGCGCCAGCAGCCGGATCTGGCGGGAGGGCCAGGAGTTCTTC. Translated: CASSRIWREGQEFF.